The next 5 T cell receptor beta chains were all read from a single sample in a study of beta chain features in type 1 diabetes. For these receptors, no antigen is known. Of the isolated RNA, all was reverse transcribed, and so the sequenced material was expressed TCRB transcripts. Here immunoSEQ multiplex PCR was the method, and the copy in TCRdb shows in-frame clones only, minus some. The profile shows around 280,000 clones, approximately 16% of them singletons. Study-wide results and limits: Researchers report that Type 1 diabetes patients had moderately but significantly shorter TCRB CDR3s across all four CD4+ subsets.

Sequencing was carried out using naive CD4+ T cells from blood. These receptors originate from a man aged 18 to 30 with type 1 diabetes.

This clone was seen a handful of times. This chain uses TRBV20-1 with TRBJ1-5; D ambiguous. Germline CDR1 is DFQATT and CDR2 is SNEGSKA (reference sequence). The CDR3 consists of 11 residues. Trimming pared 5 bases from V and 6 bases from J, leaving 8 bases between. DNA of the CDR3: TGCAGTGCTGGAGGCAGTCAGCCCCAGCATTTT. The encoded protein is CSAGGSQPQHF.

V usage is TRBV15 and J usage is TRBJ2-5; tentative D call: TRBD1 (6 bases). Trimming cost V 3 bases and J 2 bases, with 10 bases left between them. CDR1 and CDR2 (germline): LNHNV, YYDKDF (reference sequence). This CDR3 is 14 amino acids long. CDR3 nucleotide sequence: TGTGCCACCAGCAGTTACGACAGGCAAGAGACCCAGTACTTC. This sequence encodes CATSSYDRQETQYF.

This clone occurred a few times. The chain has TRBV2 and TRBJ2-1, with 7 positions matching TRBD2. Per the germline V gene, CDR1 is SNHLY and CDR2 is FYNNEI. The CDR3 contains 18 residues. The V and J ends lost 0 bases and 9 bases, in that order; junction bases with no gene match: 17. This chain's CDR3 is CASSEALLGGSPRAEQFF. CDR3 DNA: TGTGCCAGCAGTGAAGCGCTTCTGGGCGGGAGCCCCCGCGCTGAGCAGTTCTTC.

CDR3 loop: CASSHSTGSNYGYTF. CDR3 DNA sequence: TGCGCCAGCAGCCATTCGACAGGTTCTAACTATGGCTACACCTTC. The V gene is TRBV4-3, the J gene TRBJ1-2, with a possible D match to TRBD1 (6 bases). This CDR3 has 15 residues. CDR1 is LGHNA and CDR2 is YSLEER in the germline V gene. V was clipped by 3 bases and J by 0 bases, with 11 bases between them.

For the CDR3, the DNA is TGTGCCAGCAGCCAGGGGGAACAACACTACGAGCAGTACTTC. Protein sequence: CASSQGEQHYEQYF. The V and J genes are TRBV6-5 and TRBJ2-7; 7 bases align to TRBD1. Losses at the gene ends were 6 bases for V and 3 bases for J; bases not matched to a gene: 8. The CDR3 extends over 14 amino acids. The V gene's germline CDR1 is MNHEY and CDR2 SVGAGI.